Given below is one TCR beta chain in context. This clonotype came up a few times. This receptor's antigen is unknown. Per-nucleotide qualities are absent, and no much larger clonotype sits a single base away. This sample was taken from a study of early T cells in non-severe SARS-CoV-2 infection (dated by TCRdb to the early 2020s). Regarding the complete study: TCR sequencing used bulk RNA from unsorted whole blood, so alpha and beta chains could not be paired. Study-wide findings and limitations: VDJdb matching was skewed toward anti-spike CD8 responses and likely underestimated virus-specific expansions, missing private and CD4 specificities.

Ends trimmed: V by 6 bases, J by 16 bases; bases unmatched to a gene: 20. The germline V gene gives CDR1 as MRHNA and CDR2 as SNTAGT. The CDR3 holds 15 amino acids from the cysteine to the phenylalanine. Only CDR3 DNA remains: 45 bases, in frame from the first base. Library prep was done by 5' RACE. The reads were generated on a NextSeq 500. In the TCR library protocol, unique molecular identifiers were attached to individual cDNA molecules to correct for PCR bias and sequencing error. Both TCR alpha and beta chains were sequenced, and tight co-correlation was observed between alpha and beta sequence abundances in each sample. For the original study's pipeline: V gene, J gene and CDR3 annotation of TCR sequences was performed with Decombinator V4. TCRs were defined as expanded if a significant change between any two time points was detected under a Poisson model with p below 0.0001. TCR abundances were normalised to the total number of TCRs sequenced per sample and were expressed as counts per million. TRAV1-2 paired with TRAJ12, TRAJ20 or TRAJ33 defined MAIT TCRs, while TRAV10 paired with TRAJ18 defined iNKT TCRs. VDJdb, accessed 1 November 2021, was searched for CMV, EBV and SARS-CoV-2 annotated TCRs, excluding TCRs annotated for multiple antigens. The public reads were reprocessed in TCRdb via fastp at Q25 and MiXCR, keeping in-frame beta chains. When rows share a CDR3 protein, they turn into one entry using the most common DNA and genes. In this record, the V and J calls reflect TCRdb's handling and not the investigators' own analysis. For this sample there are 55,000 to 65,000 distinct CDR3 sequences; around 16% appear just once. Jointly, the top ten make up roughly 4.3% of the sample.

A case-control design nested within a healthcare worker cohort in London, UK, was used, with weekly nasopharyngeal swab PCR tests and blood sampling performed. Between 23 and 31 March 2020, the week of the UK lockdown, healthcare workers were enrolled and then followed up weekly for as long as 16 weeks. Here the sequenced sample was whole blood, taken at baseline. This receptor chain uses TRBV6-4 and TRBJ2-1; 8 bases in between match TRBD1. The source is an adult who was a healthcare worker with PCR-confirmed SARS-CoV-2 infection or an uninfected control (not recorded which). The DNA sequence follows: TGTGCCAGCAGCCTAGACAGGGGCCCTAACAATGAGCGTTTCTTC. This translates into CASSLDRGPNNERFF.